This T cell receptor (beta chain) was captured in a study of neurological immune-mediated disorders. This CDR3 has 12 amino acids. Germline CDR1 and CDR2: DFQATT and SNEGSKA (reference sequence). The V end lost 6 bases, the J end lost 0 bases, and 8 bases lay between the germline ends. TCRdb ran MiXCR on the 5' RACE reads and lists one entry per CDR3 protein. The sample yields approximately 130,000 distinct CDR3 sequences, roughly 3.2% seen once. This clonotype was detected ten times or more. V usage is TRBV20-1 and J usage is TRBJ2-5, with D unclear. The clonotype comes from a woman younger than 45 with multiple sclerosis. Specimen: PBMCs. CDR3 coding DNA: TGCAGTGCGCAGGCCAACCAAGAGACCCAGTACTTC. Its translation: CSAQANQETQYF.